Listed here are 9 T cell receptor beta chains from one sample, sequenced in a study of cytomegalovirus exposure and HLA in healthy donors. 13 Jbeta primers and 60 Vbeta primers were used for the PCR. The data were produced by immunoSEQ multiplex PCR, yet TCRdb's version contains in-frame clones alone and is incomplete. The data show around 190,000 clones, approximately 86% seen once. The sequenced sample consisted of PBMCs. The receptor set was obtained from a woman aged 18 to 35 in good health and CMV-seronegative.

This clone was seen only once. This chain connects TRBV11-2 to TRBJ1-3, with TRBD1 as a possible D gene (5 bases). V lost 2 bases to trimming and J lost 1 base, with 18 bases between them. The germline gives CDR1 SGHAT, CDR2 FQNNGV. CDR3 size: 18 residues. The CDR3 is CASSLSRAGTSSGNTIYF. As DNA, the CDR3 is TGTGCCAGCAGCTTATCGAGGGCAGGGACTTCTTCTGGAAACACCATATATTTT.

The chain carries TRBV5-6 and TRBJ2-3; TRBD2 aligns across 9 bases. Germline assignment: CDR1 SGHDT and CDR2 YYEEEE. V was pared by 6 bases and J by 1 base, with 9 bases of the junction left unmatched. The CDR3 sequence is 16 residues long. DNA for the CDR3: TGTGCCAGCACGCGGGGGGGAAGGCCTGGCACAGATACGCAGTATTTT. Its translation: CASTRGGRPGTDTQYF.

The chain couples TRBV5-1 to TRBJ2-7; 8 bases are shared with TRBD2. The CDR3 spans 16 residues. V shed 3 bases and J 0 bases; nucleotides not matched to a gene: 8. CDR1 SGHRS and CDR2 YFSETQ come from the germline V gene. The CDR3 DNA sequence: TGCGCCAGCAGCTCAGGACTAGCCCAAGCCTCCTACGAGCAGTACTTC. Amino acid sequence: CASSSGLAQASYEQYF.

The chain combines TRBV11-3 with TRBJ2-7; 7 bases agree with TRBD2. The CDR3 runs to 16 residues. Per germline, CDR1 SGHNT and CDR2 YENEEA. The V segment lost 3 bases and the J segment 3 bases; nucleotides outside the gene matches: 11. The chain's CDR3 is CASSLGSGTINYEQYF. The DNA for the CDR3 is TGTGCCAGCAGCTTGGGCTCCGGGACTATCAACTACGAGCAGTACTTC.

The chain combines TRBV7-2 with TRBJ2-1; 7 bases map to TRBD1. The CDR3 is made up of 13 amino acids. CDR1 is SGHTA, CDR2 FQGNSA, per germline. Germline trimming cut 3 bases from V and 8 bases from J; bases unmatched to any gene: 4. As DNA, the CDR3 is TGTGCCAGCAGCTTTAGACAGGGCGATGAGCAGTTCTTC. As protein: CASSFRQGDEQFF.

The chain employs TRBV7-2 and TRBJ2-5; D possibly corresponds to TRBD1 (5 bases). Germline values: CDR1 SGHTA, CDR2 FQGNSA. The V gene lost 7 bases and the J gene lost 2 bases, with 11 bases spanning the gap. The CDR3 extends over 13 amino acids. CDR3 nucleotides: TGTGCCAGCAACGGACATCCTCAAGAGACCCAGTACTTC. It codes for CASNGHPQETQYF.

V usage is TRBV12-5 and J usage is TRBJ2-1, with D tentatively TRBD1 (6 bases). The V and J ends lost 4 bases and 4 bases respectively, with 14 bases between them. The germline CDR1 and CDR2 sequences are LGHNT and FRNRAP. The CDR3 is 15 amino acids. The CDR3 bases are TGTGCTAGTGGTTCCCTCGACAGGCCTTACAATGAGCAGTTCTTC. The encoded protein is CASGSLDRPYNEQFF.

The V gene is TRBV10-2, the J gene TRBJ2-2; TRBD1 matches 8 bases. CDR3 length: 15 residues. Germline-derived CDR1 and CDR2 are WSHSY and SAAADI. J lost 5 bases, V lost 5 bases, and 7 bases had no gene match. The CDR3 coding sequence is TGCGCCAGCAGTAAGGACAGGGTCGGGACCGGGGAGCTGTTTTTT. Encoded protein: CASSKDRVGTGELFF.

A few counts support this clone. The chain employs TRBV30 and TRBJ2-1; possible D gene TRBD2, 6 bases. CDR1 is GTSNPN, CDR2 SVGIG, per germline (reference sequence). Trimming removed 4 bases from V and 6 bases from J, with 10 bases in between. The CDR3 length is 12 residues. The CDR3 DNA is TGTGCCTGGACGAGTAGCGGCAATGAGCAGTTCTTC. Its translation is CAWTSSGNEQFF.